This T cell receptor (beta chain) was identified in a study of neurological immune-mediated disorders. cDNA synthesis was performed by 5'RACE with 10-nucleotide random UMIs. A single record per CDR3 protein comes from TCRdb applying MiXCR to the 5' RACE reads. Of around 67,000 distinct CDR3 sequences detected, around 5.5% appear once; the ten largest clones hold approximately 7.4%. Broader study findings: HTLV-1-associated myelopathy showed the most TCR clonal expansion; multiple sclerosis the least, below healthy controls. Among expanded clones, no CDR3 amino acid sequences were shared across subjects, a pattern suggesting private repertoires in all groups.

This clonotype came up many times. No antigen is known for it. The receptor was derived from a man between 18 and 35 years old with multiple sclerosis. Sample: PBMCs.

DNA for the CDR3: TGTGCCATCAGCTCCACCGGACGGCGACAGGATTCACCCCTCCACTTT. It specifies CAISSTGRRQDSPLHF. V usage is TRBV10-3 and J usage is TRBJ1-6; the D gene is possibly TRBD1 (6 bases). The V gene lost 6 bases and the J gene lost 8 bases, with 20 bases spanning the gap. The CDR3 runs 16 residues. Germline V gene lookup returns CDR1 ENHRY and CDR2 SYGVKD.